The T cell receptor beta chain described here comes from a study of blood T cell repertoires in COVID-19. Study-wide background: T cells, B-cell-depleted T cells, or PBMCs provided the cDNA or gDNA that served as material.

CDR3 length equals 19 residues. Germline V gene data show CDR1 as SGHAT and CDR2 as FQNNGV. Germline trimming cut 4 bases from V and 1 base from J; bases unmatched to any gene: 17. The authors' processing: For nucleated cells, counts were estimated from reference gene primer amplification. Method: immunoSEQ multiplex PCR; TCRdb's copy keeps in-frame clones and lacks some. The V and J calls and clone size come from that table; D and trimming were worked out from the DNA. This table has roughly 100,000 clones, about 92% appearing once. The rearrangement joins TRBV11-2 to TRBJ2-7; 9 bases are a match to TRBD1. Sequenced sample: peripheral blood. This receptor was taken from a woman of 80 years or more in a cohort sampled during active COVID-19. CDR3 residues: CASSYRDRVIVGRSYEQYF. The CDR3 DNA reads as TGTGCCAGCAGCTACCGGGACAGGGTAATTGTAGGCAGGTCCTACGAGCAGTACTTC.